Included here is one T cell receptor (beta chain) sequence, with context. This receptor's antigen is unknown. The sample holds no much larger clone one base away, and base qualities are not on file. The CDR3 holds 14 amino acids from the cysteine to the phenylalanine. Just the 42-base CDR3 DNA is kept, in frame starting at base 1. Cut back by 7 bases and 5 bases, the V and J ends lie 15 bases apart. CDR1 and CDR2 were assigned from the germline V gene (reference sequence) as MNHNY and SVGAGI. In light of the paper, this sample's time point label describes: week 23, last vaccination. Every vaccine dose consisted of 300 ug of a 20-mer mutant IDH1 peptide in Montanide, administered subcutaneously together with topical imiquimod. Donors had newly diagnosed WHO grade 3 or 4 IDH1-mutant astrocytomas with loss of nuclear ATRX. The samples were drawn from NOA16, a multicentre, single-arm, open-label phase I trial in Germany that tested a mutant IDH1 peptide vaccine in humans for the first time. The DNeasy Blood and Tissue Kit was used to extract genomic DNA from EDTA blood for TCRB sequencing.

The data stem from a study of a mutant IDH1 vaccine in newly diagnosed glioma (dated by TCRdb to the early 2020s). The study in broad terms: Across visits V03 through V10, patients got a total of eight vaccinations, given in weeks 1, 3, 5, 7, 11, 15, 19 and 23. In the chemotherapy-containing groups, vaccination started alongside temozolomide cycles, whereas in patients who had radiotherapy alone it started 4-6 weeks after radiotherapy. Of the approximately 34 treated patients, about 62% were male and about 40% were female, and a mean age of roughly 40 years was recorded. Prior to enrollment, patients had been given standard therapy consisting of radiotherapy alone, temozolomide alone, or radiochemotherapy with temozolomide, with the combination given to most patients. Peripheral blood was collected at six visits: V03 (baseline), V05, V07, V10, V12 and V13. For exploratory analyses, longitudinal TCRB deep sequencing was carried out in about two dozen treated patients wherever samples were available. Study-level results and caveats: Selection of PBMC samples for TCRB deep sequencing was based on availability. According to the authors, sample limitations meant that analyses of patient blood samples could not be reproduced. Across multiple MHC alleles, vaccine-induced immune responses were seen in just over 90% of patients. Pseudoprogression appeared unrelated to alterations in the top peripheral T cell clonotypes detected by TCRB sequencing.

Library method: the immunoSEQ multiplex PCR assay. Rearranged TCR beta chain sequences were amplified using the hsTCRB Kit according to the manufacturer's protocol. Sequencing of TCRB libraries was carried out on an Illumina MiSeq. The study's processing was this. Demultiplexing, trimming and gene mapping were performed with the kit vendor's proprietary platform. The table was pulled from immuneACCESS by TCRdb, which kept in-frame rearrangements only. Such tables lose some clones; where checked, under half of the loss comes from unresolved V genes, and the rest has no known cause. That table furnishes V, J and clone size, whereas the DNA furnished D and trimming. Counted in this sample were about 33,000 clones; roughly 90% of them appeared once. Of the sample, 2.5% falls within the top ten clones.

This clonotype originated in a man aged 40-49 years with glioma. The material was PBMCs, obtained from a glioma patient whose treatment included an IDH1 peptide vaccine. The V and J genes are TRBV6-6 and TRBJ2-1; TRBD2 is a weak D gene call, 6 bases matching. The CDR3 region reads CASIPGELNNEQFF. The bases are TGTGCCAGCATTCCGGGGGAGCTCAACAATGAGCAGTTCTTC.